This T cell receptor (beta chain) was obtained from a study of blood T cell repertoires in COVID-19. Looking at the study overall: Donors in the United States, Italy and Spain gave samples during acute or convalescent COVID-19. Sample material is recorded as cDNA or gDNA derived from T cells, B-cell-depleted T cells, or PBMCs.

Concerning this clone: At one of its ends the junction is not consistent with the germline gene, which may arise from a read error.

The CDR3 sequence is 15 residues long. The germline gives CDR1 SGHTA, CDR2 FQGNSA. Authors' analysis steps: Nucleated cell number was recorded as an estimate derived from reference gene primer amplification. The data were produced by immunoSEQ multiplex PCR, yet TCRdb's version contains in-frame clones alone and is incomplete. For V, J and clone size, that table is used; D and trimming come from the DNA. The data contain 300,000 to 400,000 clones, roughly 90% of them seen just once; the ten biggest clones take up 2.5% to 3.5%. Those enrolled in Seattle joined during active infection and were followed longitudinally afterward.

This chain uses TRBV7-2 with TRBJ2-2; TRBD2 matches at 9 bases. This clonotype was sampled from a woman younger than 45 with COVID-19, enrolled during active disease. Sequences were obtained from peripheral blood. The CDR3 reads CASSIAGDATGELFF. The CDR3, as DNA: TGTGCCAGCAGCATAGCGGGAGACGCCACCGGGGAGCTGTTTTTT.